The entry that follows covers one T cell receptor beta chain sequence. What it binds is unknown. The sample is drawn from a study of blood T cells in healthy people across ages. Study-wide results and limits: Expanded clonotype shifts may have been confounded, as the donors had an unknown CMV status.

A second PCR of about 7 to 11 cycles used a sample-barcoded 5' primer and a J-beta primer mix. Carrying 12 random nucleotides, a template-switch adaptor labeled each individual cDNA molecule. TCRdb fed the 5' RACE reads into MiXCR, producing one record per CDR3 protein. Of over 1,200,000 distinct CDR3 sequences listed, approximately 59% were seen once; the top ten hold 6.5% to 8.5%. Every donor gave roughly 9.2 milliliters of peripheral blood. Isolated per sample were at least 6 million PBMCs. The receptor was isolated from a man between 18 and 29 years old in good health. Material for sequencing was blood.

The CDR3 DNA reads TGCAGTGCTAGCTCCCTAGTGGGATACGAGCAGTACTTC. As protein: CSASSLVGYEQYF. The chain has TRBV20-1 and TRBJ2-7; D call uncertain. The CDR3 has 13 residues. The V gene's germline CDR1 is DFQATT and CDR2 SNEGSKA (reference sequence). V was shortened by 3 bases and J by 4 bases, with 13 bases between the two germline ends.